The clone carrying this T cell receptor beta chain was found many times. Its antigen remains unidentified. This CDR3 has 15 amino acids. The ends were cut back, 1 base at V and 5 bases at J, with 13 bases in the middle. Germline V gene lookup returns CDR1 SEHNR and CDR2 FQNEAQ (reference sequence). What was amplified from RNA transcripts were TCR beta CDR3 regions. With the HTBI primer set, the TCR CDR3 went through a first round of RT-PCR. Each CDR3 protein gets one entry after TCRdb re-called the multiplex PCR reads with MiXCR. Of 250,000 to 350,000 distinct CDR3 sequences in the sample, approximately 23% were seen once. Uncontrolled infection, other autoimmune disease, pregnancy and lactation each barred patients from inclusion. This sample is part of a study of T cells in Graves' hyperthyroidism and ophthalmopathy. General observations from the study: Prediction of ophthalmopathy progression came a median around 6 months pre-onset.

Sequences were obtained from blood. The source of this sequence is a man aged 25 to 40 with Graves' ophthalmopathy. The rearrangement links TRBV7-9 to TRBJ2-3; D might be TRBD1 (6 bases). CDR3 loop: CASSLVGQRGDTQYF. CDR3 bases: TGTGCCAGCAGCTTAGTCGGACAGCGAGGAGATACGCAGTATTTT.